This T cell receptor (beta chain) was captured by sequencing in a study of T-cell reconstitution after alpha-beta-depleted transplantation in children. General observations from the study: About two months after transplant, alpha-beta T cells reportedly came from several hundred expanded graft clones. T-cell numbers and diversity, one year after transplant, stemmed largely from T cells that were newly produced. Surviving recipient T cells and thymic progenitors accounted for the high day-60 TCRbeta diversity observed in some patients.

Germline V CDR1 and CDR2: SEHNR, FQNEAQ (reference sequence). The CDR3 spans 15 residues. V shed 6 bases and J shed 7 bases, with 19 bases lying between them. This clonotype came up many times. The antigen remains undetermined. Construction of the TCRbeta library involved unique molecular identifiers. TCRdb independently ran MiXCR on the PCR reads; one entry per CDR3 protein. The sample includes over 150,000 distinct CDR3 sequences, approximately 7% seen only once; the top ten take approximately 6%. The chain joins TRBV7-9 to TRBJ2-1, with D hard to call. This receptor was identified in a boy aged 2 to 10 with acute lymphoblastic leukemia, due to receive a stem cell transplant. The sequencing used PBMCs, collected before TCRalphabeta/CD19-depleted stem cell transplant. The CDR3 DNA sequence: TGTGCCAGCAGTCTTGGTGCCTCCCAGATGAATGAGCAGTTCTTC. This sequence encodes CASSLGASQMNEQFF.